This paragraph reports one T cell receptor (beta chain). These data originate in a study of radiation and T cells in renal cell carcinoma. Looked up from germline, CDR1 is SGHVS and CDR2 is FNYEAQ. J gave up 5 bases and V 6 bases, and 12 bases lay outside the gene matches. The CDR3 length is 15 residues. Specified time point: blood 2 weeks post-SBRT. Regarding treatment: 15 Gy SBRT to primary tumor, nephrectomy 4 weeks later. Clones were sequenced by immunoSEQ multiplex PCR, and TCRdb holds only the in-frame ones, with some missing. The sample has approximately 61,000 clones; around 78% are singletons.

The genes are TRBV7-6 and TRBJ2-5, with TRBD2 matching 7 bases. The sequence came from a man aged 60-69 years with renal cell carcinoma. The sample here was blood, taken from a patient whose treatment included radiotherapy and nephrectomy. CDR3 in amino acids: CASSLTFAGVETQYF. The DNA for the CDR3 is TGTGCCAGCAGTCTCACGTTCGCGGGGGTTGAGACCCAGTACTTC.